Detailed here is one TCR beta chain. Its specificity is unknown. These data originate in a study of cytomegalovirus exposure and HLA in healthy donors. About the study: Within the Caucasian-associated ancestry cluster were around 81% of the 300 to 450 genotyped donors. Study-wide results and limits: Among the CMV-associated chains, a few were confirmed in vitro as specific for CMV antigens.

Nominally healthy donors provided the samples, though records likely missed some immune exposures. The PCR employed 60 Vbeta primers together with 13 Jbeta primers. The method was immunoSEQ multiplex PCR; TCRdb's version includes in-frame clones alone and lacks a portion of them. The sample includes approximately 150,000 clones, roughly 79% seen only once; the top ten take 5% to 8%. CDR1 is MNHNS and CDR2 is SASEGT in the germline V gene. There are 14 residues in the CDR3. Sequencing used PBMCs. V is TRBV6-1 and J is TRBJ2-5, with D possibly being TRBD1 (6 bases). The DNA end favors TRBJ2-7, so the J call may be wrong. The origin of this receptor is a middle-aged man in good health and CMV-seropositive. In nucleotides, the CDR3 is TGTGCCAGCCTCGGGACACATAGCTCCTACGAGCAGTACTTC. Its protein product is CASLGTHSSYEQYF.